One sample yielded the 2 T cell receptor beta chains listed below, sequenced in a study of response to subunit inactivated influenza vaccine. TCRdb recomputed calls from the RT-PCR reads with MiXCR, one row per CDR3 protein. The sample includes 290,000 or so distinct CDR3 sequences, around 22% of them seen just once. Material: PBMCs from blood, obtained about 20 months after vaccination. These receptors all come from a man aged 45-69 years who received an inactivated influenza vaccine.

This clonotype occurred a few times. V usage is TRBV27 and J usage is TRBJ1-2; D remains ambiguous. The V gene lost 5 bases and the J gene lost 6 bases, with 13 bases spanning the gap. The CDR3 spans 13 residues. Germline CDR1 MNHEY, CDR2 SMNVEV (reference sequence). CDR3 nucleotides: TGTGCCAGCAGTCGACTCCTGTCCAATGGCTACACCTTC. It yields the protein CASSRLLSNGYTF.

This clonotype was found a few times. The rearrangement links TRBV3-1 to TRBJ2-2; no clear D gene. The V gene lost 6 bases and the J gene lost 5 bases, with 19 bases spanning the gap. The CDR3 consists of 16 residues. Germline V gene data show CDR1 as LGHDT and CDR2 as YNNKEL (reference sequence). The CDR3 DNA is TGTGCCAGCAGTTTAAGGGCTAGTGAACAGACCGGGGAGCTGTTTTTT. Its protein is CASSLRASEQTGELFF.